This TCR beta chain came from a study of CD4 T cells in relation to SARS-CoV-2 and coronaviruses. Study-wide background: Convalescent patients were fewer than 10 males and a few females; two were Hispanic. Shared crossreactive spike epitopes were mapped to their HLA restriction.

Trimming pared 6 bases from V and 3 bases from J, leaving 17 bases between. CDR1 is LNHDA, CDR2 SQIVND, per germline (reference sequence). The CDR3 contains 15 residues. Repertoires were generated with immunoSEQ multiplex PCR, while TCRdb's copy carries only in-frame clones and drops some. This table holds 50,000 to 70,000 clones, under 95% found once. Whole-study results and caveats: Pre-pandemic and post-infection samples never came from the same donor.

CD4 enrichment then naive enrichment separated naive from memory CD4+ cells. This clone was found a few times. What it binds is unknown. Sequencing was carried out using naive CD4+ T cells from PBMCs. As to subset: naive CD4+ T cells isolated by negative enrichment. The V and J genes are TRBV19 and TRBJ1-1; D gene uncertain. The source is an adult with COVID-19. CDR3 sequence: CASSLQPLLDTEAFF. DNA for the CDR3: TGTGCCAGTAGCCTCCAACCTCTACTGGACACTGAAGCTTTCTTT.